This T cell receptor (beta chain) was captured in a study of T-cell reconstitution after alpha-beta-depleted transplantation in children. The study's findings and limits: At day 60, the high TCRbeta diversity found in some patients originated from recipient T cells and thymic progenitors that had survived. Several hundred graft clones that had expanded were reportedly the source of alpha-beta T cells about two months after transplant. It was newly produced T cells that mostly accounted for T-cell counts and diversity one year after transplant.

During its preparation, the TCRbeta library received unique molecular identifiers. TCRdb reprocessed the PCR reads with MiXCR, giving one entry per CDR3 protein. The profile shows about 980,000 distinct CDR3 sequences, about 29% of them singletons. Germline V gene lookup returns CDR1 SQVTM and CDR2 ANQGSEA. The germline V and J ends were trimmed by 8 bases and 5 bases, with 7 bases remaining between them. This CDR3 has 11 amino acids. This clonotype appeared a few times. The antigen remains undetermined. Material: PBMCs, mostly from graft donor cells, obtained 360 days after TCRalphabeta/CD19-depleted stem cell transplant. V is TRBV29-1 and J is TRBJ1-6; D not resolved. This receptor was taken from a boy under two years old who had a stem cell transplant for SCID, so the T cells may come from the graft donor. CDR3 sequence (DNA): TGCAGCAGCTCGGATAATTCACCCCTCCACTTT. This sequence encodes CSSSDNSPLHF.